Following are 14 T cell receptor beta chains from one sample sequenced in a study of cytomegalovirus exposure and HLA in healthy donors. Use of 60 Vbeta and 13 Jbeta primers characterized the PCR. Assay used: immunoSEQ multiplex PCR; TCRdb lists only in-frame clones, some missing. In the table there are 65,000 to 75,000 clones, 60% to 70% of which are singletons. Sample: PBMCs. Source of these receptors: a man between 35 and 55 years old in good health and CMV-seropositive.

V usage is TRBV7-6 and J usage is TRBJ2-5; D may be TRBD1 (5 bases). The CDR3 extends over 16 amino acids. Germline loops: CDR1 SGHVS, CDR2 FNYEAQ. V lost 5 bases, J lost 1 base, and 17 bases lay in between. DNA of the CDR3: TGTGCCAGCAGCGAACAAAAGACAGCCCGCCAAGAGACCCAGTACTTC. It encodes CASSEQKTARQETQYF.

This clone was recorded a few times. The sample holds other DNA sequences that translate to the same CDR3. J is TRBJ2-1 and V is TRBV7-3, with 7 nucleotides matching TRBD1. The CDR3 has 15 amino acids. With V trimmed by 2 bases and J by 4 bases, 5 bases remained unmatched. Germline lookup yields CDR1 SGHTA and CDR2 FQGTGA. CDR3 DNA: TGTGCCAGCAGCTTAGCAGGGGGTGATTACAATGAGCAGTTCTTC. Protein product: CASSLAGGDYNEQFF.

The chain combines TRBV9 with TRBJ2-2; D perhaps matches TRBD2 (5 bases). This CDR3 is built from 14 residues. The V and J ends lost 6 bases and 2 bases respectively, with 11 bases between them. Germline loops: CDR1 SGDLS, CDR2 YYNGEE. CDR3 amino acids: CASTRDSNTGELFF. CDR3 nucleotides: TGTGCCAGCACCCGGGATTCCAACACCGGGGAGCTGTTTTTT.

This clone came up a few times. The same CDR3 can be traced to other DNA sequences in this sample. The chain is built from TRBV10-3 and TRBJ1-3, with 8 bases lining up with TRBD1. Trimming took 6 bases from V and 0 from J; bases not matched to a gene: 4. Germline lookup yields CDR1 ENHRY and CDR2 SYGVKD. CDR3 length: 15 residues. The CDR3 here is CAIRGQARSGNTIYF. CDR3 bases: TGTGCCATCAGGGGACAGGCTCGCTCTGGAAACACCATATATTTT.

This clone was detected a few times. The V and J genes are TRBV4-1 and TRBJ1-1, with 10 bases that match TRBD1. The CDR3 runs to 14 residues. V shed 6 bases and J 4 bases; nucleotides not matched to a gene: 5. The V gene's germline CDR1 is MGHRA and CDR2 YSYEKL. CDR3 region: CASRPDRGSTEAFF. The CDR3 DNA reads as TGCGCCAGCAGGCCGGACAGGGGGTCCACTGAAGCTTTCTTT.

This chain uses TRBV27 with TRBJ2-7; 12 bases agree with TRBD2. With V trimmed by 6 bases and J by 8 bases, 8 bases remained unmatched. The length of the CDR3 is 14 residues. Per the germline V gene, CDR1 is MNHEY and CDR2 is SMNVEV (reference sequence). CDR3 DNA sequence: TGTGCCAGCAGGCGGACTAGCGGGGTCCCAAAGCAGTACTTC. Residues: CASRRTSGVPKQYF.

This clone was counted a few times. The rearrangement joins TRBV7-3 to TRBJ1-1; D is ambiguous. CDR1 and CDR2 from the germline V gene are SGHTA and FQGTGA. V lost 5 bases and J lost 0, with 7 bases in between. CDR3 size: 13 residues. The CDR3 sequence: CASSLQMNTEAFF. The CDR3 DNA follows: TGTGCCAGCAGCCTCCAGATGAACACTGAAGCTTTCTTT.

V usage is TRBV30 and J usage is TRBJ1-2, with D unresolved. With 1 base removed from V and 4 bases from J, the gap between germline ends came to 13 bases. CDR3 length equals 14 residues. The germline gives CDR1 GTSNPN, CDR2 SVGIG (reference sequence). The CDR3 DNA reads TGTGCCTGGAGTGAGGAGGTCAAGGCCTATGGCTACACCTTC. This codes for CAWSEEVKAYGYTF.

The chain combines TRBV2 with TRBJ2-7; TRBD1 aligns across 7 bases. V shed 5 bases, J shed 4 bases, and the junction held 14 bases outside the gene matches. This CDR3 region has 16 residues. Germline V gives CDR1 SNHLY, CDR2 FYNNEI. CDR3 loop: CASSLPTRDSSYEQYF. For the CDR3, the DNA is TGTGCCAGCAGTCTTCCCACCCGGGACAGCAGTTACGAGCAGTACTTC.

This rearrangement joins TRBV5-1 to TRBJ2-7; D gene ambiguous. The germline V and J ends were trimmed by 1 base and 0 bases, with 8 bases remaining between them. CDR3 length equals 14 residues. CDR1 is SGHRS, CDR2 YFSETQ, per germline. The CDR3 protein is CASSLFPGSYEQYF. The DNA for the CDR3 is TGCGCCAGCAGCTTGTTCCCCGGCTCCTACGAGCAGTACTTC.

The rearrangement uses TRBV7-9 and TRBJ2-7; a possible D gene is TRBD2 (5 bases). Germline V lookup: CDR1 SEHNR, CDR2 FQNEAQ (reference sequence). The length of the CDR3 is 15 residues. The V and J ends lost 3 bases and 2 bases respectively, with 14 bases between them. CDR3 protein: CASSFQGLQAYEQYF. The CDR3 DNA is TGTGCCAGCAGCTTTCAAGGACTGCAGGCCTACGAGCAGTACTTC. The complete variable domain, with remaining parts taken from reference TRBV7-9 and TRBJ2-7, reads DTGVSQNPRHKITKRGQNVTFRCDPISEHNRLYWYRQTLGQGPEFLTYFQNEAQLEKSRLLSDRFSAERPKGSFSTLEIQRTEQGDSAMYLCASSFQGLQAYEQYFGPGTRLTVT.

This clone has only a few counts. This chain connects TRBV7-6 to TRBJ2-5, with D possibly being TRBD1 (6 bases). Trimming cost V 5 bases and J 0 bases, with 10 bases left between them. Germline CDR1 is SGHVS and CDR2 is FNYEAQ. CDR3 length equals 14 residues. The CDR3 DNA reads TGTGCCAGCAGCCGAGGACAGTACCAAGAGACCCAGTACTTC. This translates into CASSRGQYQETQYF.

This clone was seen a single time. The J gene is TRBJ2-1, the V gene TRBV5-4; tentatively, D is TRBD1 (5 bases). The germline V gene has CDR1 SGHNT and CDR2 YYREEE (reference sequence). Between the trimmed V and J ends, which lost 2 bases and 6 bases, there was a span of 12 bases. The CDR3 is 14 amino acids. In DNA, the CDR3 is TGTGCCAGCAGCTTCCAGGGTTCGGGCAATGAGCAGTTCTTC. Its translation is CASSFQGSGNEQFF. The variable domain in full, completed from reference TRBV5-4 and TRBJ2-1, reads ETGVTQSPTHLIKTRGQQVTLRCSSQSGHNTVSWYQQALGQGPQFIFQYYREEENGRGNFPPRFSGLQFPNYSSELNVNALELDDSALYLCASSFQGSGNEQFFGPGTRLTVL.

The chain combines TRBV14 with TRBJ2-7; 9 bases agree with TRBD2. Per the germline V gene, CDR1 is SGHDN and CDR2 is FVKESK. This CDR3 spans 15 amino acids. V was pared by 2 bases and J by 7 bases, with 9 bases of the junction left unmatched. In nucleotides, the CDR3 is TGTGCCAGCAGCCAAAGCCCGGGACTAGCTGTAGAGCAGTACTTC. Its protein is CASSQSPGLAVEQYF.